A selection of T cell receptor beta chains follows, all from one sample in a study of CD8 T cells in acute hepatitis C reinfection. Sequenced by immunoSEQ multiplex PCR; TCRdb stores in-frame clones only, minus some. The sample includes some 40,000 clones, 85% to 90% of them seen just once. Source material: naive CD8+ T cells from PBMCs. The receptors originated from a man aged 30-40 years with chronic hepatitis C. The CDR3 runs from the conserved cysteine through the conserved F or W. The order of the fields is clone size, J gene, V gene, CDR3 protein. Clone size appears in some rows only: once, few, many, or a class for an expanded clone.

>NA|TRBJ1-2|TRBV7-3
CASSPGTGGYSNYGYTF
>NA|TRBJ2-7|TRBV5-6
CASSMGRSYEQYF
>NA|TRBJ2-7|TRBV6-1
CASSEGGYNQAYEQYF
>NA|TRBJ1-2|TRBV27
CASSSAGGAGGYTF
>NA|TRBJ2-7|TRBV7-6
CASSPWGTGISYEQYF
>once|TRBJ2-5|TRBV6-1
CASRDRKETQYF
>NA|TRBJ2-1|TRBV11-3
CASSARHAGGHNEQFF
>NA|TRBJ2-7|TRBV27
CASSYSSGGYEQYF
>once|TRBJ2-7|TRBV19
CASSSSGVGEQYF
>NA|TRBJ1-1|TRBV6-5
CASSYSWATEAFF
>NA|TRBJ2-7|TRBV13
CASSTRQGAYEQYF
>NA|TRBJ2-7|TRBV27
CASSTGYEQYF
>NA|TRBJ2-1|TRBV19
CARIGPLALNEQFF
>NA|TRBJ1-5|TRBV28
CASSFGRGPRQPQHF
>NA|TRBJ1-2|TRBV27
CASSPGRVGSGYTF
>NA|TRBJ2-1|TRBV9
CASSSRQGLLRYNEQFF
>NA|TRBJ2-6|TRBV6-1
CASSEALLSVYGANVLTF
>once|TRBJ1-1|TRBV7-2
CASSQGHANTEAFF
>NA|TRBJ1-2|TRBV5-1
CASSLEVGSRYGYTF
>NA|TRBJ1-1|TRBV7-6
CASSLRGEGTEAFF
>NA|TRBJ2-5|TRBV4-3
CASSQVSWTDGGVKTQYF